This record looks at one T cell receptor (beta chain) sequence and its context. This receptor's antigen is unknown. This may come from a read error, since a much larger clone is one base off. This sample was taken from a study of CD8 T cells in ankylosing spondylitis (TCRdb year 2017). In terms of the full investigation: To find TCR variants linked to disease, the study profiled T cell receptor beta repertoires in ankylosing spondylitis patients and healthy donors. The whole study cohort included 108 healthy donors and over 20 ankylosing spondylitis patients. Samples of peripheral blood were taken, and for ankylosing spondylitis patients, synovial fluid was collected as well. Study-wide conclusions, independent of this receptor: According to the report, matched synovial fluid samples from ankylosing spondylitis patients were significantly enriched for the disease-linked clones. A TCR beta motif of roughly 8 highly homologous amino acid variants appeared characteristic of blood from ankylosing spondylitis patients. Some TCR beta motif variants had previously been reported in synovial fluid and blood of reactive arthritis patients, which suggested common disease-initiation mechanisms. The disease-linked clones had a CD8+ phenotype and were found at relatively low frequencies in peripheral blood.

The sequencer was an Illumina HiSeq 2500. Quantitative 5'-RACE with molecular barcodes was the method used to prepare the TCR beta libraries. In the paper's pipeline: To identify disease-linked TCR variants, a new computational method was used, one built on a probabilistic model of VDJ rearrangement. Starting from the raw public reads, TCRdb applied fastp trimming at Q25, assembled clones with MiXCR and retained in-frame beta chains. All rows with the same CDR3 protein become a single entry with the most common DNA and genes. The authors' filters were not applied to this entry. Counted in this sample were around 440,000 distinct CDR3 sequences; approximately 17% of them appeared once. The top ten hold over 1% of the sample. The germline V gene (reference sequence) sets CDR1 to DFQATT and CDR2 to SNEGSKA. Including the terminal cysteine and phenylalanine, the CDR3 comprises 16 residues. Here the CDR3 DNA is all that survives: 48 bases in frame from base 1.

This receptor was obtained from a male donor with ankylosing spondylitis. The receptor chain draws on TRBV20-1 and TRBJ1-2; 10 central bases correspond to TRBD1. Sequenced material: blood, either unsorted or a sorted T cell fraction (not recorded which). The DNA reads as follows: TGCAGTGCTAGCGGCGACAGGGGGCGGGGGAACTATGGCTACTCCTTC. This is translated as CSASGDRGRGNYGYSF.